The clone carrying this T cell receptor (beta chain) has more than one count but fewer than ten. The antigen remains undetermined. TCRdb reprocessed the 5' RACE reads with MiXCR, giving one entry per CDR3 protein. The table shows a few hundred thousand distinct CDR3 sequences, with 6.5% to 9.5% occurring only once. The entry originates in a study of identical twins. Overall study results and limits: Beta out-of-frame sequences showed weaker excess twin sharing.

These data also formed part of another study, on yellow fever vaccine responses in identical twins.

The receptor comes from a woman in her late teens or twenties in good health. Sample: memory (CD45RO+) T cells sorted from blood.

The CDR3 loop reads CASSQDEAAGGADTQYF. The CDR3 DNA follows: TGTGCCAGCAGCCAAGACGAGGCAGCGGGGGGGGCAGATACGCAGTATTTT. The chain combines TRBV4-2 with TRBJ2-3; 10 bases fit TRBD2. V shed 0 bases, J shed 4 bases, and the junction held 7 bases outside the gene matches. The length of the CDR3 is 17 residues. CDR1 and CDR2 from the germline V gene are LGHNA and YNFKEQ.